The clone carrying this T cell receptor beta chain was seen more than once but under ten times. Its target is unknown. Stated time point: sample taken at primary tumor resection. The CDR3 length is 18 residues. The V gene end was trimmed by 3 bases and the J gene end by 0 bases; junction bases not matched to a gene: 7. Germline CDR1 and CDR2: SGHDT and YYEEEE. TCRdb reanalysed the 5' RACE reads using MiXCR and keeps one entry per CDR3 protein. The table has just over 75,000 distinct CDR3 sequences, 7.5% to 9.5% seen once. These data originate in a study of spatial heterogeneity in lung cancer. Study conclusions and caveats: At resection, ubiquitous expanded tumor TCRs appeared in blood more than at follow-up.

This TCR came from a male donor with early-stage non-small cell lung cancer. The sequences come from PBMCs, collected at surgery. This chain uses TRBV5-6 with TRBJ2-1; 12 bases are a match to TRBD2. The CDR3 bases are TGTGCCAGCAGCTACCCGGGACTAGCGGGTAGCTCCTACAATGAGCAGTTCTTC. It translates to CASSYPGLAGSSYNEQFF.